This T cell receptor beta chain comes out of a study of spatial heterogeneity in lung cancer (dated by TCRdb to between 2018 and 2020). At the level of the whole study: The donors were some 70 patients from the lung TRACERx cohort who had early-stage, untreated non-small cell lung cancer. In the raw uncorrected reads, each unique combination of TCR and UMI appeared more than ten times on average. At surgery, about 210 tumor regions, approximately 64 matched nontumor lung samples and fewer than 60 PBMC samples were TCR-sequenced for both alpha and beta chains. Nonsynonymous mutation counts, determined by whole-exome sequencing of tumor tissue, were related to TCR repertoire features. Follow-up PBMC samples were sequenced whenever the samples were available, and the median time to follow-up was approximately 2 years after resection. TCR alpha and beta repertoires were quantitatively compared across multiple tumor regions, matched nontumor lung and blood in non-small cell lung cancer. More beta-chain than alpha-chain transcripts were consistently detected, likely reflecting higher beta-chain transcript abundance. The study at large found these results: Only around 15 patients were included in comparisons of baseline and follow-up blood repertoires. Additional single-cell paired TCR alpha and beta sequencing was considered necessary to confirm, at a functional level, the hypothesis that regional TCRs recognize regional mutations. Ubiquitous expanded tumor TCRs were found in blood more often at tumor resection than at routine follow-up.

This clonotype was counted ten times or more. Its antigen target is currently unknown. Base qualities are not at hand, and no much larger clone is one base apart. The library was obtained by 5' RACE. Instrument on record: NextSeq 500. To allow correction of PCR and sequencing errors, the TCR library protocol tagged every TCR cDNA molecule with a unique molecular identifier. As for the authors' bioinformatics: TCR identification, UMI-based error correction and CDR3 extraction were all carried out with Decombinator tools. TCRs above a frequency of 2 per 1,000, corresponding to the top 1% of the tumor frequency distribution, were defined as expanded. Renyi diversity was calculated using the R vegan package after each repertoire was subsampled 100 times to 5,000 TCRs. CDR3 similarity networks were built from amino acid triplet string-kernel similarity, connecting CDR3s with pairwise similarity above 0.82. In-frame beta chains were kept once TCRdb had trimmed the public reads at Q25 with fastp and called clones with MiXCR. Rows with a matching CDR3 protein are joined into one entry that keeps the most common DNA and genes. For this entry, the V and J calls and clone size follow TCRdb and not the study's own pipeline. Present in this sample are around 110,000 distinct CDR3 sequences, less than 15% of which were seen just once. Approximately 15% of the sample is held by the ten biggest clonotypes.

At the junction V is shortened by 5 bases and J by 11 bases; bases outside the gene matches: 6. From cysteine to phenylalanine, the CDR3 is 12 amino acids long. This entry keeps only the CDR3 DNA: 36 bases, framed from base 1. What this sample's time point label stands for: blood at routine non-recurrence follow-up after resection. Whole RNA extracted from tumor and nontumor lung tissue, or from cryopreserved PBMC samples, was used for TCR sequencing without cell sorting. Only patients with enough RNA available from two or more tumor regions were chosen for TCR sequencing. This TCR came from a male donor with early-stage non-small cell lung cancer. The sequence links TRBV12-3 or TRBV12-4 to TRBJ1-5; the central 7 bases match TRBD1. Source: PBMCs, taken at follow-up. The CDR3 has the sequence CASSLGQVAQHF. Read as DNA, the sequence is TGTGCCAGCAGTCTTGGACAGGTGGCCCAGCATTTT.